These 8 T cell receptor beta chains originate from one sample sequenced in a study of shared clonotypes between healthy human individuals. The assay was immunoSEQ multiplex PCR, and TCRdb's table has in-frame clones only and misses some. In the table there are about 2 million clones, about 95% of which are singletons. Material: naive CD4+ T cells sorted from blood. Described subset: CD45RA+ positively selected. Receptors originate from a man aged 18 to 30 in good health.

This clone came up many times. Other DNA sequences in this sample translate to the same CDR3. This chain joins TRBV7-9 and TRBJ1-1, with unresolved D. The CDR3 is 13 residues long. CDR1 and CDR2 (germline): SEHNR, FQNEAQ (reference sequence). V lost 2 bases to trimming and J lost 1 base, with 5 bases between them. CDR3 sequence: CASSLLGNTEAFF. The CDR3 region has the DNA TGTGCCAGCAGCTTATTAGGGAACACTGAAGCTTTCTTT.

The CDR3 sequence is CASSETALLAKNIQYF. CDR3 DNA: TGCGCCAGCAGTGAGACAGCTCTACTAGCCAAAAACATTCAGTACTTC. The genes are TRBV10-2 and TRBJ2-4; no definite D call. V lost 2 bases and J lost 0, with 11 bases in between. CDR3 length equals 16 residues. Germline CDR1 reads WSHSY; CDR2 reads SAAADI.

The chain has TRBV28 and TRBJ2-3; 10 bases map to TRBD2. Germline CDR1 is MDHEN and CDR2 is SYDVKM. The CDR3 spans 15 residues. The ends lost 5 bases at V and 10 bases at J; junction bases unmatched: 12. The CDR3 region has the DNA TGTGCCAGCAGTCCACCGGGACTAGCGTATGCGGCGCAGTATTTT. Translating gives CASSPPGLAYAAQYF.

This sequence joins TRBV7-9 and TRBJ1-2; tentative D call: TRBD1 (5 bases). CDR3 length: 16 amino acids. The germline CDR1 and CDR2 sequences are SEHNR and FQNEAQ (reference sequence). The V gene lost 2 bases and the J gene lost 0 bases, with 13 bases spanning the gap. The DNA for the CDR3 is TGTGCCAGCAGCTTACTCGGGACCGATTCTAACTATGGCTACACCTTC. Amino acid sequence: CASSLLGTDSNYGYTF. Full variable domain (missing parts from reference TRBV7-9 and TRBJ1-2): DTGVSQNPRHKITKRGQNVTFRCDPISEHNRLYWYRQTLGQGPEFLTYFQNEAQLEKSRLLSDRFSAERPKGSFSTLEIQRTEQGDSAMYLCASSLLGTDSNYGYTFGSGTRLTVV.

This rearrangement joins TRBV5-1 to TRBJ2-1, with D possibly TRBD2 on 6 matching bases. The V end was cut by 2 bases, the J end by 3 bases, with 12 bases between. The CDR3 spans 15 residues. Germline V gene lookup returns CDR1 SGHRS and CDR2 YFSETQ. The CDR3, as DNA: TGCGCCAGCAGCTTCCTGATGGGGGGCTACAATGAGCAGTTCTTC. This encodes CASSFLMGGYNEQFF.

The CDR3 reads CAWSGGRARYTGELFF. For the CDR3, the DNA is TGTGCCTGGAGTGGTGGTCGGGCCCGATACACCGGGGAGCTGTTTTTT. J is TRBJ2-2 and V is TRBV30; unclear D gene. Germline V gene data show CDR1 as GTSNPN and CDR2 as SVGIG (reference sequence). CDR3 size: 16 residues. V was shortened by 1 base and J by 3 bases, with 15 bases between the two germline ends. Full variable domain (rest looked up from reference TRBV30 and TRBJ2-2): SQTIHQWPATLVQPVGSPLSLECTVEGTSNPNLYWYRQAAGRGLQLLFYSVGIGQISSEVPQNLSASRPQDRQFILSSKKLLLSDSGFYLCAWSGGRARYTGELFFGEGSRLTVL.

The chain uses TRBV10-3 and TRBJ1-2; D perhaps matches TRBD1 (5 bases). There are 15 residues in the CDR3. V was clipped by 0 bases and J by 7 bases, with 15 bases between them. Germline V CDR1 and CDR2: ENHRY, SYGVKD. CDR3 residues: CAISESTGGLAGYTF. CDR3 in DNA: TGTGCCATCAGTGAGTCGACCGGGGGTCTGGCTGGCTACACCTTC.

This clone was seen just once. The gene calls are TRBV27 and TRBJ1-4; the match to TRBD1 covers 9 bases. Germline lookup yields CDR1 MNHEY and CDR2 SMNVEV (reference sequence). There are 14 residues in the CDR3. V was clipped by 5 bases and J by 7 bases; unmatched bases: 5. For the CDR3, the DNA is TGTGCCAGCAGTCCGGACAGGGGATTTGAAAAACTGTTTTTT. Its translation: CASSPDRGFEKLFF.